The T cell receptor (beta chain) described here comes from a study of T cell responses to AZD1222 COVID-19 vaccine. At the level of the study: Combined were second doses at about 4 or about 12 weeks. Study-level findings and limits: Repertoire sampling was restricted to post-peak T cell response timepoints. Spike-specific TCR breadth rose after two AZD1222 doses, and depth rose as well.

The germline V gene encodes CDR1 SGHVS and CDR2 FQNEAQ. V was cut by 5 bases and J by 6 bases, with 11 bases left in between. The CDR3 runs to 13 residues. About this clone itself: What it binds is unknown.

The data were produced by immunoSEQ multiplex PCR, yet TCRdb's version contains in-frame clones alone and is incomplete. The table records about 56,000 clones, 75% to 90% of them present only once. This sequence originates from an adult in good health. This chain uses TRBV7-8 with TRBJ1-5; D is unresolved. The sample here was peripheral blood, taken on day 0 of AZD1222 vaccination. DNA of the CDR3: TGTGCCAGCAGCCAGAGTAGGAGTCAGCCCCAGCATTTT. It translates to CASSQSRSQPQHF.